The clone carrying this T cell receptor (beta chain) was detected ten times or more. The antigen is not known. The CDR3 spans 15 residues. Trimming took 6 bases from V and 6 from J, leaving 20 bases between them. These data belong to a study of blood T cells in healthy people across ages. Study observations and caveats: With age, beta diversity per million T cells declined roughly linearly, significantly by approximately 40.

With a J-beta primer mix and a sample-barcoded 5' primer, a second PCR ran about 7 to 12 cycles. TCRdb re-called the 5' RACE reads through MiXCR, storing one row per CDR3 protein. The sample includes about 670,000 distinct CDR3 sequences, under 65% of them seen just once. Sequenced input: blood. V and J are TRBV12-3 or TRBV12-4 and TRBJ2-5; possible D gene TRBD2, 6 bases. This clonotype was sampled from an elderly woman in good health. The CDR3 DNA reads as TGTGCCAGCAGCCCCTCTGGCGGGGTTATGAAGACCCAGTACTTC. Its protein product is CASSPSGGVMKTQYF.